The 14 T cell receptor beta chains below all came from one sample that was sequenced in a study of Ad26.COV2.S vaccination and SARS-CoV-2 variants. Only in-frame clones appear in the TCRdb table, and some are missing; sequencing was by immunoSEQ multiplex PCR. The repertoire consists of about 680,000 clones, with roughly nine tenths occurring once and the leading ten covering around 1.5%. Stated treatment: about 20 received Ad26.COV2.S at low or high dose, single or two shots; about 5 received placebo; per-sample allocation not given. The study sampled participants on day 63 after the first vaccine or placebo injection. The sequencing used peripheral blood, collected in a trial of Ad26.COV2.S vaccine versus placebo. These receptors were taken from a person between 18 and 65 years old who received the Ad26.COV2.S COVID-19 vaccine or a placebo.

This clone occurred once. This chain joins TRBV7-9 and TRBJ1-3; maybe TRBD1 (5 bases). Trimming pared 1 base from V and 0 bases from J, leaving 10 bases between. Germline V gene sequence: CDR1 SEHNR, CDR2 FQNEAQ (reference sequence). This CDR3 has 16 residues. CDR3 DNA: TGTGCCAGCAGCTTAGTACAGGCGAGCTCTGGAAACACCATATATTTT. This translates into CASSLVQASSGNTIYF.

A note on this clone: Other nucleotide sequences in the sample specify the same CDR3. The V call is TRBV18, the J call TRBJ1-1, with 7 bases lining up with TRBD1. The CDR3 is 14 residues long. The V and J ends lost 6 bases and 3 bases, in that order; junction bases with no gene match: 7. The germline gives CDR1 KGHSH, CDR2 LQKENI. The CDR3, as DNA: TGTGCCAGCTCGCGACAGGGTGCGGACACTGAAGCTTTCTTT. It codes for CASSRQGADTEAFF.

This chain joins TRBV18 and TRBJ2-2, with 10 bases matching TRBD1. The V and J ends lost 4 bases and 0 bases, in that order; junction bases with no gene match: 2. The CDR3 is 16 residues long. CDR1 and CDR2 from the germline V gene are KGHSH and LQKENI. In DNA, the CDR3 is TGTGCCAGCTCACTGACAGGGGGCTCGAACACCGGGGAGCTGTTTTTT. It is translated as CASSLTGGSNTGELFF.

The CDR3 bases are TGTGCCAGCAGCCCTCTCCGGGGCAGGGCTACTGAAGCTTTCTTT. Its protein product is CASSPLRGRATEAFF. V usage is TRBV7-9 and J usage is TRBJ1-1; a weak D match, TRBD1 (5 bases). CDR1 and CDR2 (germline): SEHNR, FQNEAQ (reference sequence). This CDR3 has 15 residues. The germline V and J ends were trimmed by 5 bases and 5 bases, with 18 bases remaining between them. Supplemented by reference TRBV7-9 and TRBJ1-1, the full variable domain reads DTGVSQNPRHKITKRGQNVTFRCDPISEHNRLYWYRQTLGQGPEFLTYFQNEAQLEKSRLLSDRFSAERPKGSFSTLEIQRTEQGDSAMYLCASSPLRGRATEAFFGQGTRLTVV.

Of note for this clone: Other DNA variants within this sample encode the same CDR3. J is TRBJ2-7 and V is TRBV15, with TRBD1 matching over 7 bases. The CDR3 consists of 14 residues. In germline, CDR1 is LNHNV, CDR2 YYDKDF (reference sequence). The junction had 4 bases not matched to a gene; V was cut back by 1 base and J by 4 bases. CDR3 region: CATSRGGGIYEQYF. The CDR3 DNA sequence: TGTGCCACCAGCAGAGGAGGGGGCATTTACGAGCAGTACTTC.

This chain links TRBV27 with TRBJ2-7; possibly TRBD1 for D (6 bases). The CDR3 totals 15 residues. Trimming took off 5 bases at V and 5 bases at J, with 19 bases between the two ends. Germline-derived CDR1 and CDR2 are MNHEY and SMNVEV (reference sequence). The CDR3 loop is CASSPSDSRRHEQYF. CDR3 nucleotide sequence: TGTGCCAGCAGTCCCTCGGACAGCCGAAGGCACGAGCAGTACTTC.

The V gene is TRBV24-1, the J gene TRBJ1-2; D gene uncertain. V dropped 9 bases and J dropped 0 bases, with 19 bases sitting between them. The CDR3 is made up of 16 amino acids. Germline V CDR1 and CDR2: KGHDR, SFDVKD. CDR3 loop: CATRTPSRRANYGYTF. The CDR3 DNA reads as TGTGCCACCCGGACCCCCAGCCGGAGAGCTAACTATGGCTACACCTTC.

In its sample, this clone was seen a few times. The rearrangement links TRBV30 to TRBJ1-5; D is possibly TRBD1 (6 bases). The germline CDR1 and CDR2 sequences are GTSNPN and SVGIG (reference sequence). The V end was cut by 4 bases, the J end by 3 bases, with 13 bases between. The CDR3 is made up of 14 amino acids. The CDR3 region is CAWNIGGINQPQHF. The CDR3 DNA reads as TGTGCCTGGAATATAGGGGGGATCAATCAGCCCCAGCATTTT.

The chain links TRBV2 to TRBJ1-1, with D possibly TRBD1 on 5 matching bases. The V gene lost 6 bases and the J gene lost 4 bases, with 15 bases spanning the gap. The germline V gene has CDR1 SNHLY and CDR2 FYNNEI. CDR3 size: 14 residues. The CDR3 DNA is TGTGCCAGCAGCGCGTGGGGGTGGAGCACTGAAGCTTTCTTT. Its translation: CASSAWGWSTEAFF. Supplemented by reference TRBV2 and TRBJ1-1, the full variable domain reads EPEVTQTPSHQVTQMGQEVILRCVPISNHLYFYWYRQILGQKVEFLVSFYNNEISEKSEIFDDQFSVERPDGSNFTLKIRSTKLEDSAMYFCASSAWGWSTEAFFGQGTRLTVV.

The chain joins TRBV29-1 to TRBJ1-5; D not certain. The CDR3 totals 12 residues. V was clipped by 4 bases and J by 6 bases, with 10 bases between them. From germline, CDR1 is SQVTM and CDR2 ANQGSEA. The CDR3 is CSVGGEGQPQHF. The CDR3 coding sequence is TGCAGCGTTGGCGGGGAAGGTCAGCCCCAGCATTTT.

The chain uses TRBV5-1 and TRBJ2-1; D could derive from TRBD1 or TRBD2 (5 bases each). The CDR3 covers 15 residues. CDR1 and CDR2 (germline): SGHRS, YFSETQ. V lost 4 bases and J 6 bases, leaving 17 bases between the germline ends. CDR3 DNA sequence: TGCGCCAGCAGCACCCAGCAGGGAGCTCTCAATGAGCAGTTCTTC. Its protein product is CASSTQQGALNEQFF.

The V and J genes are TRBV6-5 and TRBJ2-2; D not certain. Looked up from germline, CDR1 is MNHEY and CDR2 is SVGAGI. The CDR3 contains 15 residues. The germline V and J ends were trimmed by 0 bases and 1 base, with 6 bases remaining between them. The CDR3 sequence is CASSYSSQNTGELFF. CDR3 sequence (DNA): TGTGCCAGCAGTTACTCATCGCAGAACACCGGGGAGCTGTTTTTT.

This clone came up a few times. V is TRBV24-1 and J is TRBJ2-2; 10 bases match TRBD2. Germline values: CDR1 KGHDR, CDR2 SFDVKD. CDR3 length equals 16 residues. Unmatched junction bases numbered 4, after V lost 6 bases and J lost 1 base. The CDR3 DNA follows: TGTGCCACCAGTCTTAGCGGGAGGAAGAACACCGGGGAGCTGTTTTTT. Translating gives CATSLSGRKNTGELFF.

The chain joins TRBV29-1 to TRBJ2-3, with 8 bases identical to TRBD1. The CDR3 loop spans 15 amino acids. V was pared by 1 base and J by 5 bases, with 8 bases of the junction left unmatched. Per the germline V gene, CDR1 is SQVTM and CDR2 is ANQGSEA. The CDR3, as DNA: TGCAGCGTTGAAGTGGCCCAGGGGGCTGGAGATACGCAGTATTTT. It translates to CSVEVAQGAGDTQYF.